This TCR beta chain was sequenced in a study of T cell repertoires in cytomegalovirus infection. This clonotype showed up many times. This CDR3 region has 13 residues. After removal of 7 bases from V and 3 bases from J, the junction contained 5 bases not matched to a gene. Per the germline V gene, CDR1 is SEHNR and CDR2 is FQNEAQ (reference sequence). TCRdb independently ran MiXCR on the reads; one entry per CDR3 protein. The sample has 150,000 to 200,000 distinct CDR3 sequences, roughly 9.8% seen once; the top ten hold roughly 5.1%. The TCR sequence derives from a human donor in good health (CMV status not recorded). Some clones in this sample may be carry-over from other donors' samples. The chain uses TRBV7-9 and TRBJ2-5; 7 bases line up with TRBD2. Specimen: PBMCs. The CDR3 reads CASIASGKETQYF. In nucleotides, the CDR3 is TGTGCCAGCATCGCTAGCGGAAAAGAGACCCAGTACTTC.